Each of the 9 T cell receptor beta chains below was sequenced from the same sample in a study of shared clonotypes between healthy human individuals. Only in-frame clones appear in the TCRdb table, and some are missing; sequencing was by immunoSEQ multiplex PCR. The table includes under 1,900,000 clones, around 98.5% detected once. Material for sequencing was naive CD4+ T cells sorted from blood. Stated subset: CD45RA+ positively selected. Receptors were obtained from a man aged 25-45 years in good health.

The V call is TRBV4-1, the J call TRBJ2-3; D unresolved. CDR3 length: 12 amino acids. With 1 base removed from V and 6 bases from J, the gap between germline ends came to 5 bases. CDR1 is MGHRA and CDR2 is YSYEKL in the germline V gene. Here the CDR3 DNA reads TGCGCCAGCAGCCAAGTGTTGGATACGCAGTATTTT. Translated: CASSQVLDTQYF.

J is TRBJ1-1 and V is TRBV14, with 8 nucleotides matching TRBD1. Germline V CDR1 and CDR2: SGHDN, FVKESK. V lost 0 bases, J lost 4 bases, and 13 bases stayed unmatched. The CDR3 is 18 residues long. The CDR3 nucleotides are TGTGCCAGCAGCCAAGATGGTCTCCGACAGGGGAGGACCACTGAAGCTTTCTTT. It yields the protein CASSQDGLRQGRTTEAFF.

The chain is built from TRBV10-2 and TRBJ1-4, with a tentative D call TRBD1 (5 bases). Germline values: CDR1 WSHSY, CDR2 SAAADI. V was trimmed by 0 bases and J by 8 bases, leaving 10 bases between them. The CDR3 has 14 amino acids. The CDR3 DNA follows: TGCGCCAGCAGTGAGTCGGGGGTAGTAGAAAAACTGTTTTTT. It yields the protein CASSESGVVEKLFF.

V usage is TRBV10-3 and J usage is TRBJ2-2, with TRBD1 matching 7 bases. The length of the CDR3 is 15 residues. V was pared by 6 bases and J by 2 bases, with 6 bases of the junction left unmatched. The germline gives CDR1 ENHRY, CDR2 SYGVKD. CDR3 in amino acids: CAIRAGTDNTGELFF. CDR3 nucleotides: TGTGCCATCAGGGCCGGGACAGACAACACCGGGGAGCTGTTTTTT.

The gene calls are TRBV11-2 and TRBJ2-2; TRBD2 matches at 7 bases. Germline V CDR1 and CDR2: SGHAT, FQNNGV. The length of the CDR3 is 17 residues. V shed 5 bases and J 6 bases; nucleotides not matched to a gene: 15. The DNA for the CDR3 is TGTGCCAGCAGCCCGGCCCCAGCGGGGAGGCTTGCCGGGGAGCTGTTTTTT. Its protein product is CASSPAPAGRLAGELFF.

In regard to this clone: Different DNA sequences within this sample yield the same CDR3. The rearrangement joins TRBV5-1 to TRBJ1-1; 7 positions match TRBD1. The V segment lost 2 bases and the J segment 4 bases; nucleotides outside the gene matches: 2. The CDR3 is made up of 13 amino acids. Per germline, CDR1 SGHRS and CDR2 YFSETQ. The CDR3 nucleotides are TGCGCCAGCAGCTTACAGGGGAGCACTGAAGCTTTCTTT. Protein: CASSLQGSTEAFF.

CDR3: CASSPIMASGRDYEQYF. In nucleotides, the CDR3 is TGTGCCAGCTCACCGATAATGGCTAGCGGGAGGGATTACGAGCAGTACTTC. The chain has TRBV18 and TRBJ2-7; 12 nucleotides match TRBD2. Germline CDR1 is KGHSH and CDR2 is LQKENI. The CDR3 totals 17 residues. V shed 3 bases, J shed 4 bases, and the junction held 10 bases outside the gene matches.

V usage is TRBV5-4 and J usage is TRBJ2-3; no clear D. Trimming left V 3 bases short and J 0 bases short, with 5 bases between. The CDR3 contains 13 residues. CDR1 is SGHNT and CDR2 is YYREEE in the germline V gene (reference sequence). The CDR3 sequence is CASSSHSTDTQYF. The CDR3 region has the DNA TGTGCCAGCAGCTCCCACAGCACAGATACGCAGTATTTT.

This clone appeared once. The V and J genes are TRBV19 and TRBJ1-5; no definite D call. The CDR3 is 15 residues long. The germline V gene has CDR1 LNHDA and CDR2 SQIVND (reference sequence). V gave up 2 bases and J gave up 4 bases, with 12 bases separating them. The CDR3 region has the DNA TGTGCCAGTAGTATAAGGCGACAAGCTAATCAGCCCCAGCATTTT. Translating gives CASSIRRQANQPQHF.